This T cell receptor beta chain was profiled in a study of T cells in localized non-small cell lung cancer. Sequencing was performed with immunoSEQ multiplex PCR; in TCRdb, only in-frame clones are kept and a portion is missing. The sample includes 2,000 to 2,500 clones, approximately 30% of them seen just once. This clone has only a few counts. The material sequenced was normal lung tissue next to the tumor, taken before any cancer treatment. This receptor was identified in a man aged 40 to 69 with stage I lung adenocarcinoma.

The DNA of the CDR3 is TGTGCCAGCAGCCGGACAACGAACACTGAAGCTTTCTTT. Translated, it gives CASSRTTNTEAFF. This chain uses TRBV6-8 with TRBJ1-1; TRBD1 is a possible D gene (5 bases). Germline assignment: CDR1 MNHGY and CDR2 SAAAGT. Trimming pared 6 bases from V and 1 base from J, leaving 9 bases between. The CDR3 covers 13 residues.